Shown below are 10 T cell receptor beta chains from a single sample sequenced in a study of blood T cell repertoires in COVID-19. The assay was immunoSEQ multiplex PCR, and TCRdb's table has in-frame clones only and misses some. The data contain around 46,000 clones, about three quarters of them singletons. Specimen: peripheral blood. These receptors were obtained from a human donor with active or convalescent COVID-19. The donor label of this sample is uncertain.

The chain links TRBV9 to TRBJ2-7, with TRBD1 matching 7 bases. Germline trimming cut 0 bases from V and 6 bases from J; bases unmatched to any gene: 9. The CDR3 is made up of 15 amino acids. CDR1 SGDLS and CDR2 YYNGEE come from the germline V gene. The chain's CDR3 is CASSVADRDPAEQYF. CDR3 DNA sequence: TGTGCCAGCAGCGTAGCTGACAGGGACCCTGCCGAGCAGTACTTC.

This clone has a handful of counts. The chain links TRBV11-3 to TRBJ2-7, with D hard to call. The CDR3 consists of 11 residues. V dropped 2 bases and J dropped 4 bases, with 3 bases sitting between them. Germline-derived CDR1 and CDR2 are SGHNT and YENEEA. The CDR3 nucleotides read TGTGCCAGCAGCTTAACATACGAGCAGTACTTC. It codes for CASSLTYEQYF. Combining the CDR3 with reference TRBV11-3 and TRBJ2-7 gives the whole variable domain EAGVVQSPRYKIIEKKQPVAFWCNPISGHNTLYWYLQNLGQGPELLIRYENEEAVDDSQLPKDRFSAERLKGVDSTLKIQPAELGDSAVYLCASSLTYEQYFGPGTRLTVT.

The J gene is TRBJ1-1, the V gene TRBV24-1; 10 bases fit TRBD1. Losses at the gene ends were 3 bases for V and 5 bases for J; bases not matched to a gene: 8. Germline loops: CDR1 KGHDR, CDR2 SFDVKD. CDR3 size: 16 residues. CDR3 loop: CATSDHRDRGRTEAFF. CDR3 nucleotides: TGTGCCACCAGTGATCACAGGGACAGGGGTAGGACTGAAGCTTTCTTT.

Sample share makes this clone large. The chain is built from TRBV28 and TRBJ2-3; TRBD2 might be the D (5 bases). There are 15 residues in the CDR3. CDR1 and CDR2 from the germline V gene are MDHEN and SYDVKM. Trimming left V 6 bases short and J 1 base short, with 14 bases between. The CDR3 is CASSLEGRRTDTQYF. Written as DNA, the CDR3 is TGTGCCAGCAGCCTCGAGGGTCGCCGCACAGATACGCAGTATTTT.

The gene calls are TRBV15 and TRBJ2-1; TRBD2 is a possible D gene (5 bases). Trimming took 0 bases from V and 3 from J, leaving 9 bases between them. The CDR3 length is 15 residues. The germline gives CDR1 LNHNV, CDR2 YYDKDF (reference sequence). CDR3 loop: CATSRDLGIYNEQFF. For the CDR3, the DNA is TGTGCCACCAGCAGAGATCTCGGGATCTACAATGAGCAGTTCTTC.

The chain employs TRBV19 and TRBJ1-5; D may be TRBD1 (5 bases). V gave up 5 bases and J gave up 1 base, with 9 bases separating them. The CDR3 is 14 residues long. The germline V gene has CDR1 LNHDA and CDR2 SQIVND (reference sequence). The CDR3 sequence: CASSEDISNQPQHF. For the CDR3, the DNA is TGTGCCAGTAGTGAGGACATAAGCAATCAGCCCCAGCATTTT.

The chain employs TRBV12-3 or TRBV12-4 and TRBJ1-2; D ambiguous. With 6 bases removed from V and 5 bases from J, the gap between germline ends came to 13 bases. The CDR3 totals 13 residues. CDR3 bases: TGTGCCAGCAGCGATACACGGGTTTATGGCTACACCTTC. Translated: CASSDTRVYGYTF.

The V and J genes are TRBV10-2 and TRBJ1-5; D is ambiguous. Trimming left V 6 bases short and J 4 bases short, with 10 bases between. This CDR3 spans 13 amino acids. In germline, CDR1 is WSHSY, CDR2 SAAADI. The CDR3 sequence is CASRGVGNQPQHF. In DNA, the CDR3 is TGCGCCAGCAGGGGAGTAGGAAATCAGCCCCAGCATTTT.

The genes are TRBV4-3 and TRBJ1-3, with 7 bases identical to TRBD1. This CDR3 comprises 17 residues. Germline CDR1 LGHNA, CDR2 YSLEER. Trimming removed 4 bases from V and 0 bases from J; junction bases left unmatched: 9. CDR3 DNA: TGCGCCAGCAGCCTCGTGATCTCAGGGGGCTCTGGAAACACCATATATTTT. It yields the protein CASSLVISGGSGNTIYF.

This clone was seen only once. CDR3 nucleotides: TGTGCCAGCAGTTACCCCCTCTCGGGACTAGCGGGAGGTGAGCAGTTCTTC. Amino acid sequence: CASSYPLSGLAGGEQFF. The gene calls are TRBV6-2 or TRBV6-3 and TRBJ2-1; 15 bases align to TRBD2. Per germline, CDR1 MNHEY and CDR2 SVGEGT. J lost 9 bases, V lost 2 bases, and 8 bases had no gene match. The length of the CDR3 is 17 residues.